Listed here are 23 T cell receptor beta chains from one sample, sequenced in a study of blood T cell repertoires in COVID-19. Data came from immunoSEQ multiplex PCR; TCRdb stores just in-frame clones and leaves some out. The profile shows about 150,000 clones, around three quarters of them singletons. The sequenced sample consisted of peripheral blood. The receptors were sampled from a man over 45 with active or convalescent COVID-19.

This clone was observed a single time. The V call is TRBV9, the J call TRBJ2-7; D possibly corresponds to TRBD2 (5 bases). V was clipped by 2 bases and J by 7 bases, with 10 bases between them. CDR1 and CDR2 (germline): SGDLS, YYNGEE. The CDR3 is made up of 12 amino acids. The CDR3 protein is CASSVPPGEQYF. The CDR3 nucleotides are TGTGCCAGCAGCGTGCCCCCGGGAGAGCAGTACTTC.

This sequence joins TRBV19 and TRBJ1-5, with D tentatively TRBD1 (5 bases). V was trimmed by 6 bases and J by 7 bases, leaving 13 bases between them. This CDR3 comprises 13 residues. Germline CDR1 and CDR2: LNHDA and SQIVND (reference sequence). The CDR3 DNA is TGTGCCAGTAGCAGGGACGCGGGACAGCCCCAGCATTTT. As protein: CASSRDAGQPQHF. Filled out from reference TRBV19 and TRBJ1-5, the complete variable domain reads DGGITQSPKYLFRKEGQNVTLSCEQNLNHDAMYWYRQDPGQGLRLIYYSQIVNDFQKGDIAEGYSVSREKKESFPLTVTSAQKNPTAFYLCASSRDAGQPQHFGDGTRLSIL.

V usage is TRBV5-4 and J usage is TRBJ2-3; 14 bases align to TRBD2. CDR1 is SGHNT and CDR2 is YYREEE in the germline V gene (reference sequence). V shed 1 base, J shed 5 bases, and the junction held 9 bases outside the gene matches. The CDR3 has 18 amino acids. Here the CDR3 reads CASSLSWGLAGERDTQYF. As DNA, the CDR3 is TGTGCCAGCAGCTTGAGTTGGGGACTAGCGGGAGAGAGAGATACGCAGTATTTT.

This clone was counted a few times. For the CDR3, the DNA is TGCAGCGTTGTAGGACAATTGGACACCGGGGAGCTGTTTTTT. Amino acid sequence: CSVVGQLDTGELFF. The chain has TRBV29-1 and TRBJ2-2, with a possible D match to TRBD1 (5 bases). Germline values: CDR1 SQVTM, CDR2 ANQGSEA. The CDR3 runs to 14 residues. V lost 4 bases and J lost 3, with 12 bases in between.

V usage is TRBV15 and J usage is TRBJ2-2; TRBD1 matches at 11 bases. The CDR3 has 16 residues. Germline V gene sequence: CDR1 LNHNV, CDR2 YYDKDF (reference sequence). The trim removed 0 bases at V and 6 bases at J, leaving 3 bases unmatched. CDR3 loop: CATSRDGGQGAGELFF. For the CDR3, the DNA is TGTGCCACCAGCAGAGATGGGGGACAGGGGGCCGGGGAGCTGTTTTTT.

The V and J genes are TRBV20-1 and TRBJ1-6, with TRBD1 matching over 9 bases. J gave up 9 bases and V 5 bases, and 11 bases lay outside the gene matches. The CDR3 runs to 15 residues. Germline lookup yields CDR1 DFQATT and CDR2 SNEGSKA (reference sequence). The CDR3 protein is CSARGQGQGTSPLHF. In nucleotides, the CDR3 is TGCAGTGCTCGTGGGCAAGGACAGGGGACTTCACCCCTCCACTTT.

This clone has just one count. The rearrangement uses TRBV15 and TRBJ2-1; 15 nucleotides line up with TRBD2. The CDR3 extends over 16 amino acids. J was trimmed by 4 bases and V by 3 bases; bases with no gene match: 1. Germline-derived CDR1 and CDR2 are LNHNV and YYDKDF (reference sequence). The CDR3 here is CATSSGLAGGYNEQFF. The CDR3 DNA follows: TGTGCCACCAGCAGTGGACTAGCGGGAGGGTACAATGAGCAGTTCTTC.

The rearrangement links TRBV7-8 to TRBJ2-1; 8 bases match TRBD2. Trimming at V came to 5 bases and at J to 1 base, leaving 10 bases not matched to a gene. The CDR3 covers 17 residues. Looked up from germline, CDR1 is SGHVS and CDR2 is FQNEAQ. The CDR3 protein is CASSTPAGAGSYNEQFF. The CDR3 DNA is TGTGCCAGCAGCACCCCAGCGGGAGCGGGATCCTACAATGAGCAGTTCTTC.

The genes are TRBV2 and TRBJ2-2, with D possibly TRBD1 on 6 matching bases. The V gene's germline CDR1 is SNHLY and CDR2 FYNNEI. The V gene lost 7 bases and the J gene lost 6 bases, with 15 bases spanning the gap. The CDR3 has 14 amino acids. CDR3 region: CASKSGQLAGELFF. CDR3 nucleotides: TGTGCCAGCAAATCCGGACAGTTAGCCGGGGAGCTGTTTTTT.

V and J are TRBV11-2 and TRBJ2-2; D may be TRBD2 (6 bases). V was clipped by 1 base and J by 7 bases, with 13 bases between them. Per the germline V gene, CDR1 is SGHAT and CDR2 is FQNNGV. The CDR3 covers 15 residues. CDR3 amino acids: CASSLVGLANGELFF. The CDR3 region has the DNA TGTGCCAGCAGCTTAGTAGGGCTAGCGAACGGGGAGCTGTTTTTT.

This sequence joins TRBV10-1 and TRBJ2-1, with a possible D match to TRBD2 (6 bases). Trimming cost V 4 bases and J 7 bases, with 17 bases left between them. Germline assignment: CDR1 WNHNN and CDR2 SYGVQD (reference sequence). The CDR3 consists of 15 residues. The CDR3 DNA reads as TGCGCCAGCAGTGCAATAGCGGATTATCTAAATGAGCAGTTCTTC. Protein: CASSAIADYLNEQFF.

This clone came up a few times. The V gene is TRBV6-5, the J gene TRBJ1-4; TRBD1 is a possible D gene (6 bases). Looked up from germline, CDR1 is MNHEY and CDR2 is SVGAGI. The CDR3 covers 16 residues. With 2 bases removed from V and 3 bases from J, the gap between germline ends came to 13 bases. The CDR3 is CASSYGSWGPNEKLFF. The CDR3 DNA reads as TGTGCCAGCAGTTACGGCAGTTGGGGGCCTAATGAAAAACTGTTTTTT.

The chain has TRBV7-8 and TRBJ2-3; no clear D. V was cut by 4 bases and J by 1 base, with 12 bases left in between. Germline CDR1 reads SGHVS; CDR2 reads FQNEAQ. CDR3 size: 15 residues. The CDR3: CASSSRMAGTDTQYF. Written as DNA, the CDR3 is TGTGCCAGCAGCTCCCGCATGGCAGGCACAGATACGCAGTATTTT.

This clone was seen just once. The chain couples TRBV24-1 to TRBJ2-5; 7 bases are shared with TRBD2. The germline gives CDR1 KGHDR, CDR2 SFDVKD. The ends lost 5 bases at V and 5 bases at J; junction bases unmatched: 7. The CDR3 extends over 14 amino acids. The CDR3 spells CATSVAGVWETQYF. CDR3 in DNA: TGTGCCACCAGTGTGGCGGGAGTATGGGAGACCCAGTACTTC.

This rearrangement joins TRBV7-3 to TRBJ2-1; weak D call: TRBD1 (6 bases). Germline CDR1 reads SGHTA; CDR2 reads FQGTGA. The CDR3 spans 14 residues. The V gene lost 3 bases and the J gene lost 9 bases, with 15 bases spanning the gap. This CDR3 reads CASSFSEGGSEQFF. DNA of the CDR3: TGTGCCAGCAGCTTTAGTGAAGGGGGAAGTGAGCAGTTCTTC.

This clone ranks as medium-sized. The rearrangement joins TRBV7-8 to TRBJ1-4, with D unclear. Germline CDR1 and CDR2: SGHVS and FQNEAQ. This CDR3 is 15 amino acids long. Between the trimmed V and J ends, which lost 5 bases and 3 bases, there was a span of 13 bases. Written as DNA, the CDR3 is TGTGCCAGCAGCGTCTCGGGGAGGGCTAATGAAAAACTGTTTTTT. Protein sequence: CASSVSGRANEKLFF. The full variable domain, in which reference TRBV7-8 and TRBJ1-4 provide the parts outside the CDR3, is GAGVSQSPRYKVAKRGQDVALRCDPISGHVSLFWYQQALGQGPEFLTYFQNEAQLDKSGLPSDRFFAERPEGSVSTLKIQRTQQEDSAVYLCASSVSGRANEKLFFGSGTQLSVL.

The rearrangement uses TRBV2 and TRBJ2-5, with a weak D call TRBD1 (6 bases). CDR1 and CDR2 from the germline V gene are SNHLY and FYNNEI. This CDR3 has 13 amino acids. V gave up 1 base and J gave up 6 bases, with 9 bases separating them. The CDR3 nucleotides are TGTGCCAGCAGTGAAGACAGGGACCAGACCCAGTACTTC. Protein: CASSEDRDQTQYF. The whole variable domain, remainder taken from reference TRBV2 and TRBJ2-5, is EPEVTQTPSHQVTQMGQEVILRCVPISNHLYFYWYRQILGQKVEFLVSFYNNEISEKSEIFDDQFSVERPDGSNFTLKIRSTKLEDSAMYFCASSEDRDQTQYFGPGTRLLVL.

This clone came up once. The chain links TRBV5-4 to TRBJ2-1; 9 positions match TRBD2. Germline loops: CDR1 SGHNT, CDR2 YYREEE (reference sequence). The trim removed 0 bases at V and 8 bases at J, leaving 9 bases unmatched. The CDR3 loop spans 16 amino acids. The CDR3 DNA sequence: TGTGCCAGCAGCTTGGCCTATAGCGGGAGAGGTGATGAGCAGTTCTTC. It is translated as CASSLAYSGRGDEQFF.

The V and J genes are TRBV11-3 and TRBJ2-1, with TRBD1 matching over 7 bases. The trim removed 4 bases at V and 3 bases at J, leaving 3 bases unmatched. The CDR3 is made up of 14 amino acids. Germline V gene lookup returns CDR1 SGHNT and CDR2 YENEEA. The CDR3 region is CASSSGQVYNEQFF. CDR3 nucleotides: TGTGCCAGCAGCTCCGGACAGGTCTACAATGAGCAGTTCTTC. The full variable domain, in which reference TRBV11-3 and TRBJ2-1 provide the parts outside the CDR3, is EAGVVQSPRYKIIEKKQPVAFWCNPISGHNTLYWYLQNLGQGPELLIRYENEEAVDDSQLPKDRFSAERLKGVDSTLKIQPAELGDSAVYLCASSSGQVYNEQFFGPGTRLTVL.

The rearrangement joins TRBV27 to TRBJ2-3; 11 nucleotides align to TRBD2. Germline-derived CDR1 and CDR2 are MNHEY and SMNVEV (reference sequence). CDR3 size: 16 residues. The V gene end was trimmed by 3 bases and the J gene end by 7 bases; junction bases not matched to a gene: 9. For the CDR3, the DNA is TGTGCCAGCAGTTTCATAGCGGGAGGGACTTCTAATACGCAGTATTTT. It translates to CASSFIAGGTSNTQYF.

The rearrangement links TRBV5-4 to TRBJ1-2; 11 bases are a match to TRBD1. The CDR3 extends over 15 amino acids. V gave up 4 bases and J gave up 8 bases; unmatched junction bases: 10. Germline CDR1 SGHNT, CDR2 YYREEE (reference sequence). Here the CDR3 reads CASSGTGQGGGGYTF. The CDR3 region has the DNA TGTGCCAGCAGCGGAACGGGACAGGGGGGTGGAGGCTACACCTTC. The full variable domain, in which reference TRBV5-4 and TRBJ1-2 provide the parts outside the CDR3, is ETGVTQSPTHLIKTRGQQVTLRCSSQSGHNTVSWYQQALGQGPQFIFQYYREEENGRGNFPPRFSGLQFPNYSSELNVNALELDDSALYLCASSGTGQGGGGYTFGSGTRLTVV.

This clone was seen a single time. This sequence joins TRBV7-8 and TRBJ2-7, with D tentatively TRBD2 (6 bases). Looked up from germline, CDR1 is SGHVS and CDR2 is FQNEAQ. CDR3 length: 14 residues. Trimming cost V 1 base and J 2 bases, with 9 bases left between them. The CDR3 is CASSLVPGAYEQYF. Written as DNA, the CDR3 is TGTGCCAGCAGCTTAGTACCGGGGGCCTACGAGCAGTACTTC.

The chain uses TRBV20-1 and TRBJ2-5; D gene ambiguous. The CDR3 length is 11 residues. V shed 6 bases and J shed 0 bases, with 5 bases lying between them. Germline CDR1 and CDR2: DFQATT and SNEGSKA (reference sequence). The CDR3 protein is CSAQHQETQYF. The CDR3 DNA sequence: TGCAGTGCACAACACCAAGAGACCCAGTACTTC.